One sample yielded the 10 T cell receptor beta chains listed below, sequenced in a study of immune evolution from preneoplasia to lung adenocarcinoma. Sequenced by immunoSEQ multiplex PCR; TCRdb stores in-frame clones only, minus some. The table records under 3,000 clones, 65% to 80% of them present only once. Sequenced material: FFPE adjacent normal lung tissue. The receptors derive from a person aged 65 to 85 with lung adenocarcinoma.

This clone is labeled large. This chain connects TRBV4-1 to TRBJ2-1; D is unresolved. Germline V lookup: CDR1 MGHRA, CDR2 YSYEKL. CDR3 length equals 19 residues. Trimming left V 0 bases short and J 5 bases short, with 23 bases between. CDR3: CASSQDPPREVSAHNEQFF. The DNA of the CDR3 is TGCGCCAGCAGCCAAGACCCCCCTAGAGAGGTATCCGCCCACAATGAGCAGTTCTTC.

This chain uses TRBV7-2 with TRBJ2-3; D gene unclear. The CDR3 totals 15 residues. The V end was cut by 6 bases, the J end by 3 bases, with 16 bases between. Germline V gene lookup returns CDR1 SGHTA and CDR2 FQGNSA. Here the CDR3 DNA reads TGTGCCAGCAGTCCGACTTATCTAGGTACAGATACGCAGTATTTT. Its protein product is CASSPTYLGTDTQYF.

The CDR3 region is CASSLEGTSNEQFF. CDR3 nucleotides: TGCGCCAGCAGCTTGGAGGGGACTTCCAATGAGCAGTTCTTC. V and J are TRBV5-1 and TRBJ2-1, with D tentatively TRBD2 (6 bases). V was shortened by 0 bases and J by 6 bases, with 10 bases between the two germline ends. This CDR3 region has 14 residues. From germline, CDR1 is SGHRS and CDR2 YFSETQ.

This clone has just one count. The chain recombines TRBV6-1 with TRBJ2-7; TRBD2 matches 14 bases. The V gene end was trimmed by 1 base and the J gene end by 3 bases; junction bases not matched to a gene: 14. The germline V gene encodes CDR1 MNHNS and CDR2 SASEGT. This CDR3 is built from 20 residues. The CDR3 region has the DNA TGTGCCAGCAGTGAAGATCAGATGGGACTAGCGGGAGAAGGAGTCTACGAGCAGTACTTC. Protein sequence: CASSEDQMGLAGEGVYEQYF.

This sequence joins TRBV28 and TRBJ1-5, with unresolved D. V lost 2 bases and J lost 0, with 5 bases in between. CDR3 length: 14 amino acids. The V gene's germline CDR1 is MDHEN and CDR2 SYDVKM. The CDR3 coding sequence is TGTGCCAGCAGTTTAGTGATTAGCAATCAGCCCCAGCATTTT. Its translation: CASSLVISNQPQHF.

This chain links TRBV6-1 with TRBJ1-1, with TRBD1 identical over 8 bases. Trimming at V came to 2 bases and at J to 7 bases, leaving 6 bases not matched to a gene. Germline V gene sequence: CDR1 MNHNS, CDR2 SASEGT. The CDR3 contains 14 residues. The CDR3 DNA sequence: TGTGCCAGCAGTGAATCACAGGGGGTCGGTGAAGCTTTCTTT. Residues: CASSESQGVGEAFF.

J is TRBJ1-3 and V is TRBV30; D is ambiguous. Per germline, CDR1 GTSNPN and CDR2 SVGIG (reference sequence). The CDR3 extends over 14 amino acids. V was clipped by 2 bases and J by 4 bases, with 12 bases between them. The CDR3 is CAWSSGSTGNTIYF. In DNA, the CDR3 is TGTGCCTGGAGTTCAGGTTCTACGGGAAACACCATATATTTT.

CDR3 region: CATSTGLRTEAFF. The CDR3 coding sequence is TGTGCCACTTCAACAGGGTTGAGAACTGAAGCTTTCTTT. This sequence joins TRBV15 and TRBJ1-1, with D possibly TRBD1 on 6 matching bases. From germline, CDR1 is LNHNV and CDR2 YYDKDF (reference sequence). Trimming removed 9 bases from V and 5 bases from J, with 16 bases in between. The CDR3 is made up of 13 amino acids.

CDR3 coding DNA: TGTGCCAGCAGCTTAGTAGCGGGACATCCCTACGAGCAGTACTTC. This gives the protein CASSLVAGHPYEQYF. This chain links TRBV7-2 with TRBJ2-7, with 8 positions matching TRBD2. Germline assignment: CDR1 SGHTA and CDR2 FQGNSA. The CDR3 consists of 15 residues. Germline trimming cut 1 base from V and 2 bases from J; bases unmatched to any gene: 4.

The rearrangement uses TRBV27 and TRBJ1-1, with D unresolved. Germline V lookup: CDR1 MNHEY, CDR2 SMNVEV (reference sequence). This CDR3 has 12 residues. V was cut by 7 bases and J by 6 bases, with 12 bases left in between. The CDR3 nucleotides read TGTGCCAGCAAACGGGGTGGGGCTGAAGCTTTCTTT. Protein: CASKRGGAEAFF.